The 24 T cell receptor beta chains in this list originate from one sample, sequenced in a study of beta chain features in type 1 diabetes (dated by TCRdb to the late 2010s). The study at large found these results: Type 1 diabetes patients showed a moderate but significant shortening of TCRB CDR3 length in all four CD4+ subsets.

The receptor library was made with the immunoSEQ multiplex PCR assay. The High Capacity cDNA Reverse Transcription Kit was used to reverse transcribe all of the isolated RNA, meaning that expressed TCRB transcripts were what got sequenced. TCRdb holds this immuneACCESS table with in-frame rearrangements only. Some clones are missing; in checked studies, unresolved V genes explain under half, and the rest has no known cause. Here the sample has a few hundred thousand clones; approximately 15% occur a single time. Approximately 0.02% of the sample goes to the ten largest clones. Their recognized antigens are unknown. Sequenced: naive CD4+ T cells from blood. What the cell subset or site label conveys for this sample: true naive CD4+ T cells. These receptors were obtained from a man aged 25-45 years with type 1 diabetes.

This clone was seen a few times. The chain has TRBV19 and TRBJ1-6; D not resolved. V was trimmed by 0 bases and J by 8 bases, leaving 11 bases between them. CDR3 length: 15 residues. Germline-derived CDR1 and CDR2 are LNHDA and SQIVND (reference sequence). In DNA form, the CDR3 reads TGTGCCAGTAGTATAGAGAGCGTCTCTGATTCACCCCTCCACTTT. It encodes CASSIESVSDSPLHF. The full variable domain, with the rest looked up from reference TRBV19 and TRBJ1-6, is DGGITQSPKYLFRKEGQNVTLSCEQNLNHDAMYWYRQDPGQGLRLIYYSQIVNDFQKGDIAEGYSVSREKKESFPLTVTSAQKNPTAFYLCASSIESVSDSPLHFGNGTRLTVT.

The V call is TRBV2, the J call TRBJ2-7; D unresolved. The CDR3 is 13 residues long. CDR1 and CDR2 from the germline V gene are SNHLY and FYNNEI. Trimming took off 3 bases at V and 3 bases at J, with 9 bases between the two ends. This CDR3 is CASSDTVGYEQYF. The CDR3 bases are TGTGCCAGCAGTGACACAGTCGGCTACGAGCAGTACTTC. Based on the CDR3 plus reference TRBV2 and TRBJ2-7, the full variable domain is EPEVTQTPSHQVTQMGQEVILRCVPISNHLYFYWYRQILGQKVEFLVSFYNNEISEKSEIFDDQFSVERPDGSNFTLKIRSTKLEDSAMYFCASSDTVGYEQYFGPGTRLTVT.

V usage is TRBV5-4 and J usage is TRBJ1-1; 7 bases are shared with TRBD1. Germline trimming cut 0 bases from V and 2 bases from J; bases unmatched to any gene: 4. CDR3 length: 15 amino acids. Germline V CDR1 and CDR2: SGHNT, YYREEE (reference sequence). The CDR3 nucleotides read TGTGCCAGCAGCTTGGACAGGGGAAGAAACACTGAAGCTTTCTTT. This codes for CASSLDRGRNTEAFF.

V gene TRBV29-1 combines with J gene TRBJ2-4; no definite D call. The CDR3 consists of 13 residues. From germline, CDR1 is SQVTM and CDR2 ANQGSEA. V lost 4 bases to trimming and J lost 1 base, with 8 bases between them. The CDR3 DNA sequence: TGCAGCGTTGGTAGTAAGGCCAAAAACATTCAGTACTTC. This gives the protein CSVGSKAKNIQYF.

V gene TRBV28 combines with J gene TRBJ1-5; no reliable D call. The CDR3 runs to 12 residues. Per germline, CDR1 MDHEN and CDR2 SYDVKM. Trimming shortened V by 8 bases and J by 5 bases, and 10 bases separated the two germline ends. The chain's CDR3 is CASLTGYQPQHF. For the CDR3, the DNA is TGTGCCAGCTTGACGGGGTATCAGCCCCAGCATTTT.

The rearrangement links TRBV5-1 to TRBJ2-5; 10 bases agree with TRBD1. The CDR3 contains 16 residues. Germline CDR1 and CDR2: SGHRS and YFSETQ. The J segment lost 4 bases and the V segment lost 0 bases, leaving 6 bases of the junction unmatched. The CDR3 here is CASSLGRTGGLETQYF. The CDR3 DNA reads TGCGCCAGCAGCTTGGGCCGGACAGGGGGATTAGAGACCCAGTACTTC.

This clone was seen only a few times. The rearrangement uses TRBV30 and TRBJ1-2; D call uncertain. This CDR3 contains 12 residues. Germline V gene lookup returns CDR1 GTSNPN and CDR2 SVGIG (reference sequence). V shed 2 bases and J shed 2 bases, with 6 bases lying between them. This CDR3 reads CAWSQINYGYTF. As DNA, the CDR3 is TGTGCCTGGAGTCAGATAAACTATGGCTACACCTTC.

In this sample, this clone turned up many times. The CDR3: CASSLSSSGSNEQYF. The CDR3 nucleotides read TGTGCCAGCAGCTTAAGTTCTAGCGGGAGTAACGAGCAGTACTTC. The V call is TRBV7-9, the J call TRBJ2-7, with 10 bases aligning to TRBD2. Germline V gene sequence: CDR1 SEHNR, CDR2 FQNEAQ (reference sequence). The junction had 6 bases not matched to a gene; V was cut back by 2 bases and J by 5 bases. The CDR3 totals 15 residues.

This clone was recorded a few times. J is TRBJ2-5 and V is TRBV4-1; 7 nucleotides agree with TRBD2. Germline trimming cut 0 bases from V and 5 bases from J; bases unmatched to any gene: 9. The CDR3 spans 16 residues. CDR1 and CDR2 (germline): MGHRA, YSYEKL. The CDR3 nucleotides are TGCGCCAGCAGCCAAGACCGAACGGGGGGTATTGAGACCCAGTACTTC. Amino acids: CASSQDRTGGIETQYF.

The chain couples TRBV5-1 to TRBJ1-3, with D tentatively TRBD1 (5 bases). This CDR3 comprises 15 residues. Germline V gene data show CDR1 as SGHRS and CDR2 as YFSETQ. V shed 4 bases and J shed 0 bases, with 11 bases lying between them. As DNA, the CDR3 is TGCGCCAGCAGCCCTGCGGGGACCTCTGGAAACACCATATATTTT. This encodes CASSPAGTSGNTIYF.

The rearrangement uses TRBV2 and TRBJ2-3, with D maybe TRBD1 (6 bases). CDR1 and CDR2 from the germline V gene are SNHLY and FYNNEI. V dropped 6 bases and J dropped 0 bases, with 16 bases sitting between them. The CDR3 is 16 amino acids. The CDR3 DNA reads TGTGCCAGCAGGACCCGACAGGTCACTAGCACAGATACGCAGTATTTT. It encodes CASRTRQVTSTDTQYF.

Only a few counts were recorded for this clone. The chain joins TRBV30 to TRBJ2-7, with 10 bases aligning to TRBD1. Losses at the gene ends were 2 bases for V and 4 bases for J; bases not matched to a gene: 5. CDR1 and CDR2 (germline): GTSNPN, SVGIG (reference sequence). This CDR3 contains 14 residues. CDR3 bases: TGTGCCTGGAGTCCAGACAGGGGGCCTTACGAGCAGTACTTC. Residues: CAWSPDRGPYEQYF.

The chain is built from TRBV10-3 and TRBJ2-7, with 9 bases aligning to TRBD1. This CDR3 contains 21 residues. Looked up from germline, CDR1 is ENHRY and CDR2 is SYGVKD. The J segment lost 1 base and the V segment lost 1 base, leaving 20 bases of the junction unmatched. Written as DNA, the CDR3 is TGTGCCATCAGTGAGTTGGGACAGGGCGTCCTAGCGGACAGTTCATCCTACGAGCAGTACTTC. It encodes CAISELGQGVLADSSSYEQYF.

The chain employs TRBV27 and TRBJ1-2, with 7 bases matching TRBD1. Germline CDR1 is MNHEY and CDR2 is SMNVEV (reference sequence). The CDR3 spans 14 residues. The junction had 11 bases not matched to a gene; V was cut back by 6 bases and J by 7 bases. CDR3 in DNA: TGTGCCAGCAGGCCGTGGGGACAGAGTGGTGGCTACACCTTC. Translating gives CASRPWGQSGGYTF.

The chain joins TRBV5-1 to TRBJ2-6; no clear D. In germline, CDR1 is SGHRS, CDR2 YFSETQ. V dropped 4 bases and J dropped 4 bases, with 15 bases sitting between them. CDR3 length: 16 amino acids. The CDR3 spells CASSLDPVSGANVLTF. DNA of the CDR3: TGCGCCAGCAGCCTAGACCCAGTTTCGGGGGCCAACGTCCTGACTTTC.

The sample holds a few counts of this clone. This chain joins TRBV29-1 and TRBJ2-7, with D perhaps matching TRBD1 (5 bases). V dropped 4 bases and J dropped 1 base, with 14 bases sitting between them. Germline CDR1 reads SQVTM; CDR2 reads ANQGSEA. This CDR3 is 14 amino acids long. In DNA, the CDR3 is TGCAGCGTTGCAGGGCAGGGCGGATCCTACGAGCAGTACTTC. Residues: CSVAGQGGSYEQYF.

This clone occurred a few times. This chain joins TRBV27 and TRBJ2-7, with 7 bases that match TRBD1. Trimming removed 4 bases from V and 1 base from J; junction bases left unmatched: 4. This CDR3 comprises 14 residues. Germline lookup yields CDR1 MNHEY and CDR2 SMNVEV (reference sequence). Written as DNA, the CDR3 is TGTGCCAGCAGTTCAGGGGACAGTTCCTACGAGCAGTACTTC. Protein sequence: CASSSGDSSYEQYF.

This clone was counted between two and nine times. The V call is TRBV19, the J call TRBJ2-3; 12 nucleotides match TRBD2. The trim removed 5 bases at V and 8 bases at J, leaving 2 bases unmatched. The length of the CDR3 is 13 residues. Germline values: CDR1 LNHDA, CDR2 SQIVND (reference sequence). The CDR3 bases are TGTGCCAGTAGTCCGGGACTAGCGGGTACGCAGTATTTT. Amino acid sequence: CASSPGLAGTQYF.

This clone has only a few counts. V and J are TRBV6-6 and TRBJ2-4; 8 bases map to TRBD1. The CDR3 has 12 residues. J lost 10 bases, V lost 3 bases, and 2 bases had no gene match. The germline V gene encodes CDR1 MNHNY and CDR2 SVGAGI (reference sequence). CDR3: CASSYRQGIQYF. The DNA for the CDR3 is TGTGCCAGCAGTTATCGACAGGGGATTCAGTACTTC.

The rearrangement joins TRBV2 to TRBJ1-4, with TRBD1 matching over 9 bases. Trimming removed 3 bases from V and 5 bases from J; junction bases left unmatched: 1. Germline V lookup: CDR1 SNHLY, CDR2 FYNNEI. This CDR3 has 14 amino acids. DNA of the CDR3: TGTGCCAGCAGTGACGGACAGGGGAATGAAAAACTGTTTTTT. Protein product: CASSDGQGNEKLFF.

V usage is TRBV18 and J usage is TRBJ1-2; D gene ambiguous. Trimming left V 1 base short and J 3 bases short, with 6 bases between. The CDR3 sequence is 13 residues long. Germline V gives CDR1 KGHSH, CDR2 LQKENI. The CDR3 DNA sequence: TGTGCCAGCTCACCACGGAGGGACTATGGCTACACCTTC. Translating gives CASSPRRDYGYTF.

Only a few counts were recorded for this clone. This rearrangement joins TRBV5-6 to TRBJ1-1; D call uncertain. The CDR3 is made up of 12 amino acids. V lost 4 bases and J lost 3, with 7 bases in between. Germline V gene data show CDR1 as SGHDT and CDR2 as YYEEEE. The DNA for the CDR3 is TGTGCCAGCAGCCTAGGAGACACTGAAGCTTTCTTT. The encoded protein is CASSLGDTEAFF. The full variable domain, its missing parts supplied by reference TRBV5-6 and TRBJ1-1, is DAGVTQSPTHLIKTRGQQVTLRCSPKSGHDTVSWYQQALGQGPQFIFQYYEEEERQRGNFPDRFSGHQFPNYSSELNVNALLLGDSALYLCASSLGDTEAFFGQGTRLTVV.

The chain combines TRBV27 with TRBJ2-3; TRBD2 is a possible D gene (5 bases). Germline CDR1 is MNHEY and CDR2 is SMNVEV (reference sequence). The CDR3 extends over 16 amino acids. Deletions cut 4 bases from V and 2 bases from J, with 16 bases between. The CDR3 region has the DNA TGTGCCAGCAGTTCCTACCCCGGGATACACACAGATACGCAGTATTTT. Protein: CASSSYPGIHTDTQYF.

This clone has just a few counts. The chain couples TRBV5-4 to TRBJ2-2; 7 nucleotides match TRBD2. The trim removed 0 bases at V and 4 bases at J, leaving 6 bases unmatched. The CDR3 totals 16 residues. Per germline, CDR1 SGHNT and CDR2 YYREEE (reference sequence). The CDR3 sequence is CASSLAGGMSTGELFF. In DNA, the CDR3 is TGTGCCAGCAGCTTGGCCGGGGGGATGTCCACCGGGGAGCTGTTTTTT.